Listed below are T cell receptor beta chains from one sample, sequenced in a study of breast tumors, draining lymph nodes, adjacent tissues. TCRdb reanalysed the multiplex PCR reads using MiXCR and keeps one entry per CDR3 protein. This table holds roughly 80,000 distinct CDR3 sequences, under 25% found once. The specimen was axillary lymph node tissue. These receptors were taken from a female donor with breast cancer. Some clones in this sample may be carry-over from other donors' samples. CDR3s include the opening cysteine and the closing phenylalanine or tryptophan. A D gene is named only where the DNA matches it firmly. The listing skips clone size in some rows; elsewhere it reads once, few, many or a size class.

clone_size	v_call	d_call	j_call	cdr3_nt	cdr3_aa
many	TRBV7-6	.	TRBJ2-1	TGTGCCAGCAGCCTGGACTGGTCCTACAATGAGCAGTTCTTC	CASSLDWSYNEQFF
.	TRBV3-1	.	TRBJ1-3	TGTGCCAGCAGCCAACAGTCACGCCCTGGAAACACCATATATTTT	CASSQQSRPGNTIYF
many	TRBV6-1	.	TRBJ2-5	TGTGCCAGCAGTGGCATCTGGGGAGAGACCCAGTACTTC	CASSGIWGETQYF
many	TRBV11-3	TRBD1	TRBJ2-5	TGTGCCAGCAGCTATCCCGGGACAGGGGGAGCAGAGACCCAGTACTTC	CASSYPGTGGAETQYF
many	TRBV7-3	.	TRBJ2-7	TGTGCCAGCAGCTCGAATGGCCACGAGCAGTACTTC	CASSSNGHEQYF
many	TRBV12-3/TRBV12-4	TRBD2	TRBJ2-7	TGTGCCAGCAGTCGACTAGCGGGCACCTACGAGCAGTACTTC	CASSRLAGTYEQYF
many	TRBV9	.	TRBJ1-3	TGTGCCAGCAGCGCCTATGCCAGGGTCGCGTCAGGAAACACCATATATTTT	CASSAYARVASGNTIYF
many	TRBV2	.	TRBJ1-6	TGTGCCAGCAGTGCGGTAGGGAATTCACCCCTCCACTTT	CASSAVGNSPLHF
.	TRBV4-2	TRBD2	TRBJ2-2	TGTGCCTGCAGCCAAGAAACGGGAGGGCCCCCCGGGGAGCTGTTTTTT	CACSQETGGPPGELFF
.	TRBV3-1	.	TRBJ1-2	TGTGCCAGCAGCCCTCAGGGGAATTGGGATGGCTACACCTTC	CASSPQGNWDGYTF
many	TRBV9	TRBD1	TRBJ2-2	TGTGCCAGCAGGGGACAGGGGACCGGGGAGCTGTTTTTT	CASRGQGTGELFF
.	TRBV12-3/TRBV12-4	.	TRBJ2-1	TGTGCCAGCAGTTTGGTGACAGGCGGAAGGAATGAGCAGTTCTTC	CASSLVTGGRNEQFF
.	TRBV24-1	TRBD1	TRBJ1-4	TGTGCCACCGGTGATTCGGGGACAGGGACTAGTGAAAAACTGTTTTTT	CATGDSGTGTSEKLFF
many	TRBV9	.	TRBJ2-3	TGTGCCAGCAGCGTAGGGGCAGCGGAGCTTTCAGATACGCAGTATTTT	CASSVGAAELSDTQYF
many	TRBV13	TRBD1	TRBJ2-7	TGTGCCAGCAGCTGGGGACAGGGCAGCGACGAGCAGTACTTC	CASSWGQGSDEQYF
.	TRBV5-4	.	TRBJ1-2	TGTGCCAGCAGCCTCGACCCGGTTGAGGGCGGCTACACCTTC	CASSLDPVEGGYTF
.	TRBV28	.	TRBJ2-5	TGTGCCAGCAGTTTAAACGGACAGATAGAAGAGACCCAGTACTTC	CASSLNGQIEETQYF
many	TRBV15	.	TRBJ2-5	TGTGCCACCAGCAGAGAGGTAGCGCTTTCTGGGAGCCAGTACTTC	CATSREVALSGSQYF
many	TRBV5-4	.	TRBJ2-1	TGTGCCAGCAGCCTAAGGAGGGGTAGGAACAATGAGCAGTTCTTC	CASSLRRGRNNEQFF
many	TRBV6-2/TRBV6-3	.	TRBJ1-5	TGTGCCAGCAGACCCGGTGGTAGCAATCAGCCCCAGCATTTT	CASRPGGSNQPQHF
many	TRBV20-1	TRBD2	TRBJ2-1	TGCAGTGCTCCCACTAGCGGGAGTTGGGAGCAGTTCTTC	CSAPTSGSWEQFF
.	TRBV28	.	TRBJ1-5	TGTGCCAGCACATTCGGGGGCTGGGAGCCCCAGCATTTT	CASTFGGWEPQHF
.	TRBV20-1	.	TRBJ1-1	TGCAGTGCTAGAGACTTTACAGAGAACACTGAAGCTTTCTTT	CSARDFTENTEAFF
many	TRBV25-1	.	TRBJ2-1	TGTGCCAGCAGTGTCTTGGGGGCGGGTAGGCATGAGCAGTTCTTC	CASSVLGAGRHEQFF
many	TRBV12-3/TRBV12-4	.	TRBJ2-1	TGTGCCAGCAGTTTCCGGGGGGCAAGGCATGAGCAGTTCTTC	CASSFRGARHEQFF
many	TRBV7-3	TRBD1	TRBJ1-2	TGTGCCAGCAGCTTAGCGCCTGGGACAGGCTATGGCTACACCTTC	CASSLAPGTGYGYTF
many	TRBV9	TRBD2	TRBJ2-3	TGTGCCAGCAGCGTCTGGTCCGGGCTAGCGGGCGCAGATACGCAGTATTTT	CASSVWSGLAGADTQYF
.	TRBV6-5	.	TRBJ2-3	TGTGCCAGCAGTTACGCTAGTACGACAGATACGCAGTATTTT	CASSYASTTDTQYF
many	TRBV20-1	TRBD2	TRBJ2-5	TGCAGTGCTAGCGGGAGGGAGACCCAGTACTTC	CSASGRETQYF